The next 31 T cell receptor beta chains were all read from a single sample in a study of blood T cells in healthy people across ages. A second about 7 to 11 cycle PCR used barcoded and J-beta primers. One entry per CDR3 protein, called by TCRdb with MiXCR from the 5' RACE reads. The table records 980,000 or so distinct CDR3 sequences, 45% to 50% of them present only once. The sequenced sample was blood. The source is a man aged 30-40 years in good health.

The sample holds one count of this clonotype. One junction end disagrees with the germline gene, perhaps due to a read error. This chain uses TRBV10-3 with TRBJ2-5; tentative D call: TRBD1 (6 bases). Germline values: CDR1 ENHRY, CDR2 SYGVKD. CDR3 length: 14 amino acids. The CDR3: CVISEGDGKETQYF. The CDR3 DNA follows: TGTGTCATCAGTGAGGGGGACGGGAAAGAGACCCAGTACTTC.

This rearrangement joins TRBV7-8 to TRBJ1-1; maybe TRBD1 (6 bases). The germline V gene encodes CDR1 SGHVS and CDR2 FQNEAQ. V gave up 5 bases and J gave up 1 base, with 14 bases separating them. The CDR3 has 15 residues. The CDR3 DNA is TGTGCCAGCAGCAGACAGGAGGGGAGGAACACTGAAGCTTTCTTT. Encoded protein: CASSRQEGRNTEAFF. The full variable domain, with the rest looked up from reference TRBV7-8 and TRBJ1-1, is GAGVSQSPRYKVAKRGQDVALRCDPISGHVSLFWYQQALGQGPEFLTYFQNEAQLDKSGLPSDRFFAERPEGSVSTLKIQRTQQEDSAVYLCASSRQEGRNTEAFFGQGTRLTVV.

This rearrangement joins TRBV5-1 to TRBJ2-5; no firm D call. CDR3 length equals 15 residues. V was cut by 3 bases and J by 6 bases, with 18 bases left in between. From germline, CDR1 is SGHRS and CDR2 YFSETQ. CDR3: CASSSTSTGVKTQYF. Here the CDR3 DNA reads TGCGCCAGCAGCTCCACCTCTACGGGCGTAAAGACCCAGTACTTC. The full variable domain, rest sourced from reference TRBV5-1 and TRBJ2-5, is KAGVTQTPRYLIKTRGQQVTLSCSPISGHRSVSWYQQTPGQGLQFLFEYFSETQRNKGNFPGRFSGRQFSNSRSEMNVSTLELGDSALYLCASSSTSTGVKTQYFGPGTRLLVL.

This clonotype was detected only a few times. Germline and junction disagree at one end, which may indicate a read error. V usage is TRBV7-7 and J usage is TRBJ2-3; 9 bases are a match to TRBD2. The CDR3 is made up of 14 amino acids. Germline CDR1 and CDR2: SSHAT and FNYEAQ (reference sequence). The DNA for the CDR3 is TGTGCTAGCAGCCCGACTAGCGGAGCAGATACGCAGTATTTT. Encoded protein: CASSPTSGADTQYF.

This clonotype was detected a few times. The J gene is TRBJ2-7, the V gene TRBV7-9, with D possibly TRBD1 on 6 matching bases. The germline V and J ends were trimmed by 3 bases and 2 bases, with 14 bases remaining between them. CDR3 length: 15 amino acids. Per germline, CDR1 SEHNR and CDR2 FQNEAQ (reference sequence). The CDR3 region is CASSFHGQNPYEQYF. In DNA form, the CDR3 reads TGTGCCAGCAGCTTCCATGGACAGAACCCCTACGAGCAGTACTTC.

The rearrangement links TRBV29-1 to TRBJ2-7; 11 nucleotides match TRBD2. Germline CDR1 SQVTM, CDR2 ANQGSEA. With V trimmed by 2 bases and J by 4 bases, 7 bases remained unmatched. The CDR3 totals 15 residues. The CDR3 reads CSVERGTSGGYEQYF. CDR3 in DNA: TGCAGCGTTGAAAGGGGGACTAGCGGAGGTTACGAGCAGTACTTC.

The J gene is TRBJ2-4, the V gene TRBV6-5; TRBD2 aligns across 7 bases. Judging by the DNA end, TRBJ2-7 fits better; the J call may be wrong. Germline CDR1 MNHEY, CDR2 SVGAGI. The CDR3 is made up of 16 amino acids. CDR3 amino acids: CASSYSGAGDYYEQYF. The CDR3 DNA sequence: TGTGCCAGCAGTTACTCCGGGGCCGGGGACTACTACGAGCAGTACTTC.

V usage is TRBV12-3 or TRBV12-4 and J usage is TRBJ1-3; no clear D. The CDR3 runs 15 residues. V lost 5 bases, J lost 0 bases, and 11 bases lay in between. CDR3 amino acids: CASSPGRDSGNTIYF. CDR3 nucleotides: TGTGCCAGCAGTCCTGGGCGGGACTCTGGAAACACCATATATTTT.

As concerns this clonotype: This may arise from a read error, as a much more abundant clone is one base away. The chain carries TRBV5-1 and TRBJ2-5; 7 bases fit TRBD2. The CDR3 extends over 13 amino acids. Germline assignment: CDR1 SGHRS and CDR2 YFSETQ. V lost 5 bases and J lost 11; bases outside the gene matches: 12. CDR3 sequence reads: CASRTDPGTTQYF. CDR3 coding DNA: TGCGCCAGCAGGACAGACCCCGGGACTACGCAGTACTTC.

Here the CDR3 DNA reads TGTGCCAGCAGCCTACCCGGGACAGGGAATACGCAGTATTTT. This codes for CASSLPGTGNTQYF. This chain uses TRBV7-2 with TRBJ2-3; TRBD1 aligns across 9 bases. Germline V gene data show CDR1 as SGHTA and CDR2 as FQGNSA. The CDR3 contains 14 residues. J gave up 7 bases and V 5 bases, and 7 bases lay outside the gene matches.

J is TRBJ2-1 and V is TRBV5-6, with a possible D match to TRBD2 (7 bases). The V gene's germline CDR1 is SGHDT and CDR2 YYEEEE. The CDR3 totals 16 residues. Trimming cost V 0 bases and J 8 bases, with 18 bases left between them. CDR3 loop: CASSLARGAYRDEQFF. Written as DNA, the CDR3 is TGTGCCAGCAGCTTGGCACGGGGGGCTTACCGCGATGAGCAGTTCTTC.

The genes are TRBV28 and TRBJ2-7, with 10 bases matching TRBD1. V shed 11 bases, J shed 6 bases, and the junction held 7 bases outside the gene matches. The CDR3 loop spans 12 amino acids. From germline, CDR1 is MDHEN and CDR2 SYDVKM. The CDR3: CARDRGSREQYF. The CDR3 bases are TGTGCCCGGGACAGGGGATCGCGCGAGCAGTACTTC.

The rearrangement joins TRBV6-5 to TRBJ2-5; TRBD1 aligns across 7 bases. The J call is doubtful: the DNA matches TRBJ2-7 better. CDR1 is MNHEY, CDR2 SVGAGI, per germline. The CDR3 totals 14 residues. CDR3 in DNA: TGTGCCAGCAGTTATGACAGGGCGAACTACGAGCAGTACTTC. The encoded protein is CASSYDRANYEQYF.

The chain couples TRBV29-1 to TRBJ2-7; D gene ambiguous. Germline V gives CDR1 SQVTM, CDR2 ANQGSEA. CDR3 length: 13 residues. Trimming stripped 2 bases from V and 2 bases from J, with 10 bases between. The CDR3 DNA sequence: TGCAGCGTTGAAAAGGACGCCACCTACGAGCAGTACTTC. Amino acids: CSVEKDATYEQYF.

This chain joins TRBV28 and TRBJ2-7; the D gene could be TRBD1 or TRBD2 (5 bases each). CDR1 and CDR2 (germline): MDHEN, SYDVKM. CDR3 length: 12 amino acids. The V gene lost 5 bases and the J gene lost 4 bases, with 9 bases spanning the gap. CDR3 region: CASSIREYEQYF. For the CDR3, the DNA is TGTGCCAGCAGTATCAGGGAGTACGAGCAGTACTTC.

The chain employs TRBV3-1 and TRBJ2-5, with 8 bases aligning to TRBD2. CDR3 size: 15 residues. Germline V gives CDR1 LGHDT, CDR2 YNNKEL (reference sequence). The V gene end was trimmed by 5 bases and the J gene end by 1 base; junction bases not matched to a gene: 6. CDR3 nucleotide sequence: TGTGCCAGCAGCTGGGCGGGGGGAACCCAAGAGACCCAGTACTTC. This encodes CASSWAGGTQETQYF.

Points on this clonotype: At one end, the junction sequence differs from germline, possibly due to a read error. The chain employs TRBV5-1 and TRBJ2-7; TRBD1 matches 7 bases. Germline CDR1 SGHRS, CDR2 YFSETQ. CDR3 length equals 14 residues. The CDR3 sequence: CASSITGTAYEQYF. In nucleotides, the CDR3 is TGTGCCAGCAGTATTACCGGGACAGCCTACGAGCAGTACTTC.

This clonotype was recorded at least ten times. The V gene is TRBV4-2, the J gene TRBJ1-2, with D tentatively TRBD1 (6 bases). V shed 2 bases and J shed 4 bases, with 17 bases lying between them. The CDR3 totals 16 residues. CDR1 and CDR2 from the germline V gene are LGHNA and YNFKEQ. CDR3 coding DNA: TGTGCCAGCAGCCAAAGGGAGGGGGTGTCAGTCTATGGCTACACCTTC. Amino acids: CASSQREGVSVYGYTF.

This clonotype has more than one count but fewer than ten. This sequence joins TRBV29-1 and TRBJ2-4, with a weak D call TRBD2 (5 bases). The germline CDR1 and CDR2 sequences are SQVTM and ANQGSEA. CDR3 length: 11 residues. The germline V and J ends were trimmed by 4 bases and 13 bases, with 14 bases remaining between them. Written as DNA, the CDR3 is TGCAGCGTTGGTGAGGGTTGTGTGCAGTACTTC. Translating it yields CSVGEGCVQYF.

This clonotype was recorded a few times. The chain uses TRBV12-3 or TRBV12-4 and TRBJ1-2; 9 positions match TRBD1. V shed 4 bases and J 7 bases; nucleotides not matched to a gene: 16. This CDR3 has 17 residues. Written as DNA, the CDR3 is TGTGCCAGCAGTTCAGCCCGCTCGGGGACAGGGTTGTTTGGCTACACCTTC. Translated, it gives CASSSARSGTGLFGYTF.

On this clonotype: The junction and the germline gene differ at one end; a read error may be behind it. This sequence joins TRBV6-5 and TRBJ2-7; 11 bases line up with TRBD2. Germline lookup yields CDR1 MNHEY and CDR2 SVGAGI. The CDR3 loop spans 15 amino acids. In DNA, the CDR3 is TGTGCCGGCAGTTACTCACTAGCGGGGGTGGGCGAGCAGTACTTC. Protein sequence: CAGSYSLAGVGEQYF.

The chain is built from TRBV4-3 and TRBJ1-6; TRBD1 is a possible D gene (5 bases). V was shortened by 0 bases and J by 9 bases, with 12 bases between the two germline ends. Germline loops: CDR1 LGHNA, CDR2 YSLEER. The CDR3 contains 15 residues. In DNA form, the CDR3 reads TGCGCCAGCAGCCAAGATAGGGGCCACCGTTCACCCCTCCACTTT. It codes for CASSQDRGHRSPLHF.

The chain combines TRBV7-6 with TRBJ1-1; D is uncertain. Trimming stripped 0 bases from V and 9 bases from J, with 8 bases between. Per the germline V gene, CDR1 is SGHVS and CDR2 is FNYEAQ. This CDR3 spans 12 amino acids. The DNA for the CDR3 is TGTGCCAGCAGCTTAGCTGGGAAACAAGCTTTCTTT. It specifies CASSLAGKQAFF.

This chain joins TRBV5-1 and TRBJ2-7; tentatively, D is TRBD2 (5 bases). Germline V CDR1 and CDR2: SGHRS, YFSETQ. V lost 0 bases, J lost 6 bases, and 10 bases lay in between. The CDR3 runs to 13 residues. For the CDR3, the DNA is TGCGCCAGCAGCTTGGTAGCAGAGGGCGAGCAGTACTTC. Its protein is CASSLVAEGEQYF.

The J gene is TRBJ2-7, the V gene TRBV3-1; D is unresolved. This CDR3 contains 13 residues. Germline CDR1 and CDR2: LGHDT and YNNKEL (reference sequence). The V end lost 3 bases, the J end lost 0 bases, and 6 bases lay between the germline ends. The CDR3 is CASSHRFSYEQYF. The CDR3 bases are TGTGCCAGCAGCCACAGGTTCTCCTACGAGCAGTACTTC.

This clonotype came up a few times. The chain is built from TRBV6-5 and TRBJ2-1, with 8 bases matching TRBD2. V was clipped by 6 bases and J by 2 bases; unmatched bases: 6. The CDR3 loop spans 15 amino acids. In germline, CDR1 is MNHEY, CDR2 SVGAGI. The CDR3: CASSLLAATYNEQFF. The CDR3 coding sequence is TGTGCCAGCAGCCTACTAGCGGCCACCTACAATGAGCAGTTCTTC.

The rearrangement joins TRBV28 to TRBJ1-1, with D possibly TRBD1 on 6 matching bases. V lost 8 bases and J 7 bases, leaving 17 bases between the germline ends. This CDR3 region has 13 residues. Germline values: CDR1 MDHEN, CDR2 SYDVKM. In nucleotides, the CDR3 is TGTGCCAGCCAGAGGGGGGGGGCTCTTGAAGCTTTCTTT. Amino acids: CASQRGGALEAFF.

CDR3 loop: CASSPRLSQETQYF. CDR3 sequence (DNA): TGTGCCAGCAGCCCGCGACTATCCCAAGAGACCCAGTACTTC. The chain combines TRBV3-1 with TRBJ2-4, with TRBD2 as a possible D gene (5 bases). The J call may be faulty, since TRBJ2-5 better matches the DNA end. The CDR3 contains 14 residues. CDR1 and CDR2 from the germline V gene are LGHDT and YNNKEL (reference sequence).

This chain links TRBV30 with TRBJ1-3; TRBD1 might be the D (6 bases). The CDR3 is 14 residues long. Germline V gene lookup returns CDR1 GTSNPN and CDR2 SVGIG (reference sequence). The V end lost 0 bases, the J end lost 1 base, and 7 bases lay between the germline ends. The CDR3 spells CAWSVGGSGNTIYF. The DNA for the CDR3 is TGTGCCTGGAGTGTAGGGGGTTCTGGAAACACCATATATTTT. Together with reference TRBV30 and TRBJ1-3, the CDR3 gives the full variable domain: SQTIHQWPATLVQPVGSPLSLECTVEGTSNPNLYWYRQAAGRGLQLLFYSVGIGQISSEVPQNLSASRPQDRQFILSSKKLLLSDSGFYLCAWSVGGSGNTIYFGEGSWLTVV.

The CDR3 DNA is TGTGCCAGCAGCTTAGCCGAATGGGAGACCCAGTACTTC. Its protein is CASSLAEWETQYF. The rearrangement links TRBV7-9 to TRBJ2-5; no definite D call. Deletions cut 0 bases from V and 5 bases from J, with 7 bases between. The CDR3 extends over 13 amino acids. CDR1 is SEHNR and CDR2 is FQNEAQ in the germline V gene (reference sequence). The full variable domain, completed using reference TRBV7-9 and TRBJ2-5, is DTGVSQNPRHKITKRGQNVTFRCDPISEHNRLYWYRQTLGQGPEFLTYFQNEAQLEKSRLLSDRFSAERPKGSFSTLEIQRTEQGDSAMYLCASSLAEWETQYFGPGTRLLVL.

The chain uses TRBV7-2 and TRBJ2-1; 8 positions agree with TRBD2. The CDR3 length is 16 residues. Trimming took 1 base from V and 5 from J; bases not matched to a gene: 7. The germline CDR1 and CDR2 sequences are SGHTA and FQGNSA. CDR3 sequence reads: CASSLERGLGHNEQFF. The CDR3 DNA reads TGTGCCAGCAGCTTAGAGAGGGGACTAGGCCACAATGAGCAGTTCTTC.